These 23 T cell receptor beta chains were sequenced from one sample in a study of Ad26.COV2.S vaccination and SARS-CoV-2 variants. Treatment reported: 15 to 20 received Ad26.COV2.S at low or high dose, single or two shots; 5 received placebo; per-sample allocation not given. The samples were gathered on day 63 after the first injection of vaccine or placebo. TCRdb's copy holds only in-frame clones and misses some; the assay was immunoSEQ multiplex PCR. The sample holds roughly 400,000 clones, approximately 90% seen once. This sample comprised peripheral blood, obtained in a trial of Ad26.COV2.S vaccine versus placebo. All receptors come from a person aged 18-60 years who received the Ad26.COV2.S COVID-19 vaccine or a placebo.

The chain carries TRBV28 and TRBJ2-1; D unresolved. This CDR3 is built from 14 residues. Trimming stripped 3 bases from V and 7 bases from J, with 13 bases between. CDR1 is MDHEN, CDR2 SYDVKM, per germline. The CDR3 bases are TGTGCCAGCAGTTTTCCTATATCCGGGAATGAGCAGTTCTTC. Its translation: CASSFPISGNEQFF.

The rearrangement links TRBV3-1 (or the pseudogene TRBV3-2) to TRBJ1-4, with D maybe TRBD1 (6 bases). The V end lost 6 bases, the J end lost 8 bases, and 22 bases lay between the germline ends. The germline V gene has CDR1 LGHDT and CDR2 YNNKEL (reference sequence). This CDR3 is built from 16 residues. The CDR3, as DNA: TGTGCCAGCAGGCGGGGGGGGCTGCATTTAGACGAAAAACTGTTTTTT. It codes for CASRRGGLHLDEKLFF.

This clone has just a few counts. This chain uses TRBV21-1 with TRBJ1-2; the table's D gene call, TRBD1, was not cross checked with the DNA. TRBV21-1 is given as a pseudogene. This CDR3 region has 14 residues. This chain's CDR3 is CASRRGQTKYGYTF. DNA for the CDR3: TGTGCCAGCAGAAGGGGACAGACCAAATACGGCTACACCTTC.

In its sample, this clone was seen once. V and J are TRBV6-2 or TRBV6-3 and TRBJ1-2, with D possibly matching TRBD1 (5 bases). CDR1 is MNHEY and CDR2 is SVGEGT in the germline V gene. The CDR3 runs 16 residues. The V and J ends lost 0 bases and 4 bases respectively, with 15 bases between them. DNA for the CDR3: TGTGCCAGCAGTTACTCTTGGGGCGGAGCAGCCTATGGCTACACCTTC. Protein sequence: CASSYSWGGAAYGYTF.

CDR3: CASSYSDRVETQYF. The CDR3 nucleotides are TGTGCCAGCAGTTACAGCGACAGGGTTGAGACCCAGTACTTC. V and J are TRBV6-2 or TRBV6-3 and TRBJ2-5; TRBD1 agrees at 7 bases. V lost 2 bases, J lost 5 bases, and 5 bases stayed unmatched. CDR3 length: 14 residues. Per the germline V gene, CDR1 is MNHEY and CDR2 is SVGEGT.

This chain uses TRBV19 with TRBJ1-2; TRBD1 might be the D (6 bases). Trimming took off 1 base at V and 6 bases at J, with 9 bases between the two ends. CDR1 is LNHDA, CDR2 SQIVND, per germline (reference sequence). This CDR3 is 13 amino acids long. CDR3 DNA sequence: TGTGCCAGTAGTATAGGGACAGTTGATGGCTACACCTTC. Residues: CASSIGTVDGYTF.

The chain couples TRBV4-3 to TRBJ2-7; TRBD1 or TRBD2 may be the D gene (6 bases each). The length of the CDR3 is 15 residues. Trimming took 0 bases from V and 4 from J, leaving 13 bases between them. Germline V gene lookup returns CDR1 LGHNA and CDR2 YSLEER. In DNA, the CDR3 is TGCGCCAGCAGCCAAGAATTTCAGGGGAGGTACGAGCAGTACTTC. Its protein is CASSQEFQGRYEQYF.

The V gene is TRBV13, the J gene TRBJ2-4; D perhaps matches TRBD1 (5 bases). Germline-derived CDR1 and CDR2 are PRHDT and FYEKMQ (reference sequence). V lost 2 bases to trimming and J lost 0 bases, with 8 bases between them. The CDR3 spans 15 residues. The CDR3, as DNA: TGTGCCAGCAGCTTATCAGGGTTAGCCAAAAACATTCAGTACTTC. This translates into CASSLSGLAKNIQYF.

V gene TRBV5-6 combines with J gene TRBJ1-4; D is unresolved. The CDR3 has 16 residues. Trimming left V 3 bases short and J 8 bases short, with 20 bases between. Germline assignment: CDR1 SGHDT and CDR2 YYEEEE. The CDR3 DNA is TGTGCCAGCAGCTCCCCGGACGGTGCTTTTCGGGAAAAACTGTTTTTT. This gives the protein CASSSPDGAFREKLFF.

Only one count was recorded for this clone. The chain has TRBV15 and TRBJ2-7; 10 positions match TRBD1. Germline values: CDR1 LNHNV, CDR2 YYDKDF (reference sequence). The junction had 4 bases not matched to a gene; V was cut back by 1 base and J by 1 base. The CDR3 is 16 residues long. The CDR3 region has the DNA TGTGCCACCAGCAGAGGTCGGGACAGGGGTTCCTACGAGCAGTACTTC. It specifies CATSRGRDRGSYEQYF.

The chain joins TRBV15 to TRBJ1-1, with a possible D match to TRBD1 (5 bases). Per germline, CDR1 LNHNV and CDR2 YYDKDF (reference sequence). CDR3 length: 15 amino acids. V gave up 4 bases and J gave up 1 base, with 13 bases separating them. CDR3 in amino acids: CATSMGTVKNTEAFF. Written as DNA, the CDR3 is TGTGCCACCAGCATGGGGACGGTAAAGAACACTGAAGCTTTCTTT.

J is TRBJ1-2 and V is TRBV28; no definite D call. Germline CDR1 is MDHEN and CDR2 is SYDVKM. The CDR3 covers 13 residues. The germline V and J ends were trimmed by 6 bases and 4 bases, with 12 bases remaining between them. CDR3 sequence reads: CASRLSPAYGYTF. The DNA of the CDR3 is TGTGCCAGCAGACTTTCTCCAGCCTATGGCTACACCTTC.

This sequence joins TRBV10-1 and TRBJ2-7; the match to TRBD1 covers 8 bases. Trimming cost V 6 bases and J 2 bases; bases outside gene matches: 9. Germline assignment: CDR1 WNHNN and CDR2 SYGVQD (reference sequence). The CDR3 is 15 residues long. In DNA form, the CDR3 reads TGCGCCAGCAGCGAAGACAGGGGACGACCCTACGAGCAGTACTTC. Its protein product is CASSEDRGRPYEQYF.

The rearrangement links TRBV5-8 to TRBJ1-4; D remains unclear. CDR3 length equals 14 residues. The V end was cut by 2 bases, the J end by 7 bases, with 12 bases between. Germline values: CDR1 SGHTS, CDR2 YDEGEE. The CDR3 nucleotides read TGTGCCAGCAGCTTACGAGGGTCTTTTGAAAAACTGTTTTTT. This translates into CASSLRGSFEKLFF.

The gene calls are TRBV6-2 or TRBV6-3 and TRBJ2-3; 7 bases match TRBD2. From germline, CDR1 is MNHEY and CDR2 SVGEGT. Germline trimming cut 5 bases from V and 2 bases from J; bases unmatched to any gene: 10. The CDR3 contains 16 residues. This CDR3 reads CASSPGTIKHTDTQYF. CDR3 DNA: TGTGCCAGCAGTCCCGGGACTATTAAACACACAGATACGCAGTATTTT.

The rearrangement links TRBV2 to TRBJ2-3; 10 bases align to TRBD1. Losses at the gene ends were 5 bases for V and 8 bases for J; bases not matched to a gene: 19. CDR3 length: 18 amino acids. Germline V CDR1 and CDR2: SNHLY, FYNNEI. The CDR3 DNA reads TGTGCCAGCAGTTTTCCGGGACAGGGGAGGCCATCTCCAGTTACGCAGTATTTT. This translates into CASSFPGQGRPSPVTQYF.

This clone was found once. This sequence joins TRBV5-1 and TRBJ2-7; 8 bases are a match to TRBD2. J lost 0 bases, V lost 4 bases, and 6 bases had no gene match. Germline V gene lookup returns CDR1 SGHRS and CDR2 YFSETQ. The CDR3 spans 15 residues. CDR3: CASSLSGASSYEQYF. CDR3 coding DNA: TGCGCCAGCAGCCTTAGCGGGGCTAGCTCCTACGAGCAGTACTTC.

The chain carries TRBV30 and TRBJ2-5, with D perhaps TRBD1 or TRBD2 (6 bases each). Germline V gene lookup returns CDR1 GTSNPN and CDR2 SVGIG (reference sequence). Trimming took 2 bases from V and 1 from J, leaving 29 bases between them. CDR3 length: 20 amino acids. This chain's CDR3 is CAWSPWPGAGRLPVQETQYF. CDR3 bases: TGTGCCTGGAGTCCATGGCCGGGGGCGGGACGGCTCCCGGTCCAAGAGACCCAGTACTTC. The complete variable domain, with remaining parts taken from reference TRBV30 and TRBJ2-5, reads SQTIHQWPATLVQPVGSPLSLECTVEGTSNPNLYWYRQAAGRGLQLLFYSVGIGQISSEVPQNLSASRPQDRQFILSSKKLLLSDSGFYLCAWSPWPGAGRLPVQETQYFGPGTRLLVL.

The V and J genes are TRBV4-1 and TRBJ1-2, with 8 bases aligning to TRBD1. J gave up 3 bases and V 1 base, and 7 bases lay outside the gene matches. Per germline, CDR1 MGHRA and CDR2 YSYEKL. The CDR3 is 16 amino acids. The CDR3 nucleotides are TGCGCCAGCAGCCAAGGGCCCGACAGGGGTCACTATGGCTACACCTTC. Amino acids: CASSQGPDRGHYGYTF.

V is TRBV28 and J is TRBJ2-3; weak D call: TRBD2 (5 bases). This CDR3 contains 16 residues. From germline, CDR1 is MDHEN and CDR2 SYDVKM. The ends were cut back, 2 bases at V and 1 base at J, with 13 bases in the middle. The CDR3 region has the DNA TGTGCCAGCAGTTTAGTGGCTAGCCGACGCACAGATACGCAGTATTTT. The encoded protein is CASSLVASRRTDTQYF.

The chain joins TRBV6-2 or TRBV6-3 to TRBJ2-7, with TRBD1 matching over 8 bases. Germline V gene data show CDR1 as MNHEY and CDR2 as SVGEGT. Trimming removed 6 bases from V and 2 bases from J; junction bases left unmatched: 12. There are 16 residues in the CDR3. CDR3 bases: TGTGCCAGCAGCCCGACCTCCGGGACAGGCCCCTACGAGCAGTACTTC. It yields the protein CASSPTSGTGPYEQYF.

This rearrangement joins TRBV18 to TRBJ1-6; 7 nucleotides agree with TRBD1. J gave up 7 bases and V 5 bases, and 8 bases lay outside the gene matches. This CDR3 region has 15 residues. Germline assignment: CDR1 KGHSH and CDR2 LQKENI. In DNA, the CDR3 is TGTGCCAGCTCATTAACAGGGGTGAGGAATTCACCCCTCCACTTT. Translating gives CASSLTGVRNSPLHF.

This chain joins TRBV5-1 and TRBJ2-3; TRBD1 agrees at 7 bases. V was pared by 0 bases and J by 2 bases, with 15 bases of the junction left unmatched. The CDR3 has 19 residues. Germline assignment: CDR1 SGHRS and CDR2 YFSETQ. CDR3 nucleotides: TGCGCCAGCAGCTTGGACACTGGACAGAACAGGGGTGACACAGATACGCAGTATTTT. Protein: CASSLDTGQNRGDTDTQYF. Combining the CDR3 with reference TRBV5-1 and TRBJ2-3 gives the whole variable domain KAGVTQTPRYLIKTRGQQVTLSCSPISGHRSVSWYQQTPGQGLQFLFEYFSETQRNKGNFPGRFSGRQFSNSRSEMNVSTLELGDSALYLCASSLDTGQNRGDTDTQYFGPGTRLTVL.